These T cell receptor beta chains were read from a single sample in a study of post-analysis software for immune sequencing data. In TCRdb, the PCR reads were re-called with MiXCR into one record per CDR3 protein. The sample yields fewer than 550,000 distinct CDR3 sequences, 30% to 40% seen once. The sample consisted of blood. The receptor set was obtained from a girl younger than 18 with multiple sclerosis. Each CDR3 is given with its conserved first and last residue. A D gene is named only where the DNA matches it firmly. The size of a clone is reported for some rows only, either as once, few or many, or as a class for expanded clones.

V,D,size,J,DNA,CDR3
TRBV5-1,TRBD1,once,TRBJ2-1,TGCGCCAGCAGCCAATCCGGGACAGGGAACAATGAGCAGTTCTTC,CASSQSGTGNNEQFF
TRBV12-3/TRBV12-4,-,few,TRBJ1-2,TGTGCCAGCAGTTTAGCGCTTTTAGGGAAGAACTATGGCTACACCTTC,CASSLALLGKNYGYTF
TRBV29-1,-,many,TRBJ2-5,TGCAGCGTTGAGTCTAACAGATGGTACCAAGAGACCCAGTACTTC,CSVESNRWYQETQYF
TRBV5-1,TRBD1,few,TRBJ2-1,TGCGCCAGCAGCTTGGGATCGACAGGGGCCTACAATGAGCAGTTCTTC,CASSLGSTGAYNEQFF
TRBV4-2,-,-,TRBJ1-5,TGTGCCAGCAGCCAGGAAATTGGCGCTCAGCCCCAGCATTTT,CASSQEIGAQPQHF
TRBV11-2,-,few,TRBJ2-5,TGTGCCAGCAGCTTAGTCGCGGGGTTCCAAGAGACCCAGTACTTC,CASSLVAGFQETQYF
TRBV24-1,TRBD2,few,TRBJ2-3,TGTGCCACCAGTGGACGGGGGGAAGCAGATACGCAGTATTTT,CATSGRGEADTQYF
TRBV11-2,TRBD2,-,TRBJ2-3,TGTGCCAGCAGCGTTAGACTAGCACCAGATACGCAGTATTTT,CASSVRLAPDTQYF
TRBV6-1,-,-,TRBJ2-5,TGTGCCAGCAGTGAAGCCAATACTTACCAAGAGACCCAGTACTTC,CASSEANTYQETQYF
TRBV7-9,-,-,TRBJ1-2,TGTGCCAGCAGCTTATCCGGGGGGACCTATGGCTACACCTTC,CASSLSGGTYGYTF
TRBV4-1,-,-,TRBJ2-1,TGCGCCAGCAGCCAACCGACTAGAGATTCCTACAATGAGCAGTTCTTC,CASSQPTRDSYNEQFF
TRBV7-2,TRBD1,few,TRBJ1-5,TGTGCCAGCAGTTCACAGGGGGGCGGTCAGCCCCAGCATTTT,CASSSQGGGQPQHF
TRBV20-1,-,-,TRBJ2-5,TGCAGTGCTAGCCGAGGGGGCGGGGGGGAGACCCAGTACTTC,CSASRGGGGETQYF
TRBV7-6,TRBD2,few,TRBJ2-5,TGTGCCAGCAGCTCTGGACTAGCGGGGGCCGAGTACCAAGAGACCCAGTACTTC,CASSSGLAGAEYQETQYF
TRBV5-4,TRBD1,-,TRBJ2-1,TGTGCCAGCAGCACCTCACAGGGGGCCTACAATGAGCAGTTCTTC,CASSTSQGAYNEQFF
TRBV20-1,-,-,TRBJ1-1,TGCAGTGCTAGAGATCCGGACACCCCGAACACTGAAGCTTTCTTT,CSARDPDTPNTEAFF
TRBV5-1,TRBD2,few,TRBJ2-5,TGCGCCAGCAGCCATGGACTAGCGGACCTCCAAGAGACCCAGTACTTC,CASSHGLADLQETQYF
TRBV19,-,-,TRBJ2-3,TGTGCCAGTGGGGACCGAATTAGCACAGATACGCAGTATTTT,CASGDRISTDTQYF
TRBV7-9,-,once,TRBJ1-5,TGTGCCAGCAGCTTATACGACCAGCCCCAGCATTTT,CASSLYDQPQHF
TRBV7-9,-,few,TRBJ2-5,TGTGCCAGCAGCTTACCCACGGACATATCGGCGACCCAGTACTTC,CASSLPTDISATQYF
TRBV15,TRBD2,few,TRBJ2-1,TGTGCCACCAGCAGAGCTAGAATAGCGGGGGGGCTCTACAATGAGCAGTTCTTC,CATSRARIAGGLYNEQFF